This T cell receptor beta chain derives from a study of cytomegalovirus exposure and HLA in healthy donors. The CDR3 covers 19 residues. Per the germline V gene, CDR1 is SEHNR and CDR2 is FQNEAQ (reference sequence). PCR involved 60 Vbeta and 13 Jbeta primers. This table comes from immunoSEQ multiplex PCR, and its TCRdb copy is limited to in-frame clones, with some not included. The repertoire includes roughly 120,000 clones, just under 75% of them detected once, and 4.8% sits in the top ten. In this sample, this clone turned up once. An end of the junction does not agree with germline; a read error may underlie this.

The origin of this receptor is a man aged 55 to 70 in good health and CMV-seropositive. Sequenced sample: PBMCs. The chain combines TRBV7-9 with TRBJ1-4; 10 positions agree with TRBD1. The CDR3 region has the DNA TGTTCCAGCGGACTATTCGGAGGGGGACAGGGGATCACTAATGAAAAACTGTTTTTT. As protein: CSSGLFGGGQGITNEKLFF.